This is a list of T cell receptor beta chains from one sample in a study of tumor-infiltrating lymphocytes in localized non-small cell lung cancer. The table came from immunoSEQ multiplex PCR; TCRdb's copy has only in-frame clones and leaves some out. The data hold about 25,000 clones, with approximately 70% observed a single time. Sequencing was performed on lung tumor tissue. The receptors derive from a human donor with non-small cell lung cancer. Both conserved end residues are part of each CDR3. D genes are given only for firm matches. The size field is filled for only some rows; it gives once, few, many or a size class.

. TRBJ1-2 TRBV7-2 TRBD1 CASSPRQGDYGYTF TGTGCCAGCAGCCCCCGACAGGGTGACTATGGCTACACCTTC
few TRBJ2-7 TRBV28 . CASSLEPGPRLRDF TGTGCCAGCAGTCTAGAGCCAGGCCCCAGATTAAGGGACTTC
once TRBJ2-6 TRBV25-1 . CASSESSGRSSGANVLTF TGTGCCAGCAGTGAATCGTCGGGGCGGAGCTCTGGGGCCAACGTCCTGACTTTC
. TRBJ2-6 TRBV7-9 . CASSWTVPGANVLTF TGTGCCAGCAGCTGGACAGTTCCTGGGGCCAACGTCCTGACTTTC
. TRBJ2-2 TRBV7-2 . CASKGTYTGELFF TGTGCCAGCAAGGGGACGTACACCGGGGAGCTGTTTTTT
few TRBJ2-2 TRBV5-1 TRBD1 CASSLRQGPSTGELFF TGCGCCAGCAGCTTAAGACAGGGCCCGAGCACCGGGGAGCTGTTTTTT
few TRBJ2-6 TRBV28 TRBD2 CASSRGGSGANVLTF TGTGCCAGCAGCCGCGGGGGGTCTGGGGCCAACGTCCTGACTTTC
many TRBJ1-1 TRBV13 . CASSPPEDTEAFF TGTGCCAGCAGCCCCCCGGAAGACACTGAAGCTTTCTTT
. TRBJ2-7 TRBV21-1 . CASSKGKRGEAQLKEQYF TGTGCCAGCAGCAAAGGGAAGAGGGGGGAGGCTCAACTAAAAGAGCAGTACTTC
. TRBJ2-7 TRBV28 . CASSPIWRTYEQYF TGTGCCAGCAGTCCCATCTGGAGGACCTACGAGCAGTACTTC
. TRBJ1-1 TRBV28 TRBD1 CASSSAGTGVRFGTEAFF TGTGCCAGCAGTTCCGCTGGGACAGGGGTTCGGTTTGGAACTGAAGCTTTCTTT
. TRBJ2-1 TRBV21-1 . CASSKSEGEQFF TGTGCCAGCAGCAAATCGGAGGGTGAGCAGTTCTTC
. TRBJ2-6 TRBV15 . CATSRDSMGRLLSSGANVLTF TGTGCCACCAGCAGAGATAGTATGGGGCGGTTACTTAGCTCTGGGGCCAACGTCCTGACTTTC
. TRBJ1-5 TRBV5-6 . CASSLFAGPGDQPQHF TGTGCCAGCAGCTTGTTTGCCGGGCCAGGGGATCAGCCCCAGCATTTT
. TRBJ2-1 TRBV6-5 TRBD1 CASGKGQGNNEQFF TGTGCCAGCGGTAAGGGACAGGGGAACAATGAGCAGTTCTTC
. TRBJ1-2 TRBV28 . CASSGQRRGYTF TGTGCCAGCAGTGGGCAGAGACGGGGCTACACCTTC
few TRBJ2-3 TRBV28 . CASSRSNFYTDTQYF TGTGCCAGCAGCAGAAGTAACTTTTACACAGATACGCAGTATTTT
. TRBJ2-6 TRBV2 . CASQGSAGANVLTF TGTGCCAGCCAGGGTTCGGCTGGGGCCAACGTCCTGACTTTC
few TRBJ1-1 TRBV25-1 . CASRTYRGTEAFF TGTGCCAGCAGGACATACCGGGGCACTGAAGCTTTCTTT
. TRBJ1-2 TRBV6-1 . CASSEMYGYTF TGTGCCAGCAGTGAAATGTATGGCTACACCTTC
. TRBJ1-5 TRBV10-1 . CASSEGRRLGQPQHF TGCGCCAGCAGTGAGGGGAGACGGCTGGGTCAGCCCCAGCATTTT
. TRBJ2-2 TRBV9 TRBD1 CASSGRQGSNTGELFF TGTGCCAGCAGCGGCCGACAGGGGTCGAACACCGGGGAGCTGTTTTTT
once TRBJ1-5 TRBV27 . CASSPNWERPQHF TGTGCCAGCAGTCCCAACTGGGAGAGGCCCCAGCATTTT
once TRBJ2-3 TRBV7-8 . CASRHRATDTQYF TGTGCCAGCAGGCACCGAGCCACAGATACGCAGTATTTT
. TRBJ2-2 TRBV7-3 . CASSLGPDTFTGELFF TGTGCCAGCAGCCTCGGACCGGACACATTCACCGGGGAGCTGTTTTTT
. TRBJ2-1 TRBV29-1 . CSWGVYNEQFF TGCAGCTGGGGAGTATACAATGAGCAGTTCTTC
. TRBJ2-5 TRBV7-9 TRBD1 CASRGTEETQYF TGTGCCAGCAGGGGGACAGAAGAGACCCAGTACTTC
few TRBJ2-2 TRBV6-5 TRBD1 CASSGTANTGELFF TGTGCCAGCAGCGGGACAGCGAACACCGGGGAGCTGTTTTTT
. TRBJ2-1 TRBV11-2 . CASGIFNEQFF TGTGCCAGCGGCATATTCAATGAGCAGTTCTTC
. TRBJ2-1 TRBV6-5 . CASRETGAGVEQFF TGTGCCAGCAGGGAAACAGGTGCCGGGGTTGAGCAGTTCTTC
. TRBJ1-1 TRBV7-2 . CASSASPSNTEAFF TGTGCCAGCAGCGCATCACCGTCGAACACTGAAGCTTTCTTT
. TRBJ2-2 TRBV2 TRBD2 CASSDLAGRGGTGELFF TGTGCCAGCAGTGATCTAGCGGGTAGGGGAGGCACCGGGGAGCTGTTTTTT
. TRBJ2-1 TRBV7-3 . CASRREDYNEQFF TGTGCCAGCAGAAGGGAGGACTACAATGAGCAGTTCTTC
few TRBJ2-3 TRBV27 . CASTSRREADTQYF TGTGCCAGCACCTCGAGGAGGGAGGCAGATACGCAGTATTTT
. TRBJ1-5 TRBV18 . CASSPRSAGSQGNQPQHF TGTGCCAGCTCACCCCGTTCCGCGGGGAGCCAAGGCAATCAGCCCCAGCATTTT
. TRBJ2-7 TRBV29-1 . CSVEGVSSLEQYF TGCAGCGTTGAGGGGGTATCCTCGCTCGAGCAGTACTTC
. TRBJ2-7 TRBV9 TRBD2 CASSPRDSGTLIPHEQYF TGTGCCAGCAGCCCCCGAGATAGCGGGACCCTAATCCCCCACGAGCAGTACTTC
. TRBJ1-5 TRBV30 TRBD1 CAWAGQGRQPQHF TGTGCCTGGGCGGGACAGGGGAGGCAGCCCCAGCATTTT
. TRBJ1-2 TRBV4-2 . CASSQETGNNYGYTF TGTGCCAGCAGCCAAGAAACAGGGAATAACTATGGCTACACCTTC
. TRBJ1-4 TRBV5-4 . CASSPPGVTNEKLFF TGTGCCAGCAGCCCGCCCGGGGTAACTAATGAAAAACTGTTTTTT
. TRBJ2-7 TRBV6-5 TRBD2 CASSYSGTSGTYEQYF TGTGCCAGCAGTTACTCCGGGACTAGCGGCACCTACGAGCAGTACTTC
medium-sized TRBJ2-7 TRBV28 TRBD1 CASSGTGSYEQYF TGTGCCAGCTCCGGGACAGGATCCTACGAGCAGTACTTC
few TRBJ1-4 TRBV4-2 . CASSPKSRGKLFF TGTGCCAGCAGCCCAAAGAGCAGGGGAAAACTGTTTTTT
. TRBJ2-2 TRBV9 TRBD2 CASSPRLAANTGELFF TGTGCCAGCAGCCCCCGACTAGCAGCGAACACCGGGGAGCTGTTTTTT
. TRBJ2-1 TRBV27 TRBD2 CASRTAGGPGGEQFF TGTGCCAGCAGAACAGCGGGAGGGCCGGGTGGGGAGCAGTTCTTC
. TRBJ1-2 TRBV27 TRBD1 CASRPFSGTAYGYTF TGTGCCAGCAGGCCTTTTTCCGGGACAGCCTATGGCTACACCTTC
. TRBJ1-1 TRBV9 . CASSVVEGIGTEAFF TGTGCCAGCAGCGTAGTAGAGGGGATCGGGACTGAAGCTTTCTTT